Listed below are T cell receptor beta chains from one sample, sequenced in a study of regulatory T cells in long-lasting Graves disease. TCRdb re-derived calls from the multiplex PCR reads in MiXCR, one entry per CDR3 protein. In the table there are 650,000 to 700,000 distinct CDR3 sequences, around 30% of which are singletons. The sample in question was peripheral blood mononuclear cells (PBMCs), obtained when the disease was refractory, from a patient treated with antithyroid drugs. The receptors shown here come from a female donor with Graves disease. CDR3s include the opening cysteine and the closing phenylalanine or tryptophan. A D gene is named only where the DNA matches it firmly. Size is omitted from some rows. Given values are once, few, many or a class for expanded clones.

j_gene	v_gene	abundance	d_gene	CDR3aa	CDR3nt
TRBJ2-7	TRBV28	NA	TRBD1	CASSYRTGNQNF	TGTGCCAGCAGTTACCGGACAGGGAACCAGAACTTC
TRBJ1-4	TRBV12-3/TRBV12-4	many	NA	CASSLRRQINEKLFF	TGTGCCAGCAGTTTAAGGAGACAGATTAATGAAAAACTGTTTTTT
TRBJ2-5	TRBV20-1	NA	NA	CSARMYKEAFQETQYF	TGCAGTGCTAGAATGTACAAGGAGGCTTTCCAAGAGACCCAGTACTTC
TRBJ1-2	TRBV5-1	few	TRBD1	CASSLTGTEDNYGYTF	TGCGCCAGCAGCTTAACCGGGACAGAGGATAACTATGGCTACACCTTC
TRBJ2-7	TRBV10-1	NA	TRBD2	CASSTSRSDYEQYF	TGCGCCAGCTCGACTAGCCGGTCGGACTACGAGCAGTACTTC
TRBJ1-3	TRBV25-1	NA	TRBD1	CASTDRGPGNTIYF	TGTGCCAGCACGGACAGGGGGCCTGGAAACACCATATATTTT
TRBJ2-1	TRBV6-2/TRBV6-3	few	NA	CASSSQTVNEQFF	TGTGCCAGCAGTTCCCAGACAGTTAATGAGCAGTTCTTC
TRBJ1-5	TRBV19	few	NA	CASSFQGLGNQPQHF	TGTGCCAGTAGTTTTCAGGGGCTCGGCAATCAGCCCCAGCATTTT
TRBJ1-4	TRBV6-1	NA	TRBD1	CASSNTGGSEKLFF	TGTGCCAGCAGTAATACAGGGGGGAGTGAAAAACTGTTTTTT
TRBJ2-7	TRBV6-2/TRBV6-3	few	TRBD2	CASSYSGLAGGPDEQYF	TGTGCCAGCAGTTACTCGGGACTAGCGGGAGGACCGGACGAGCAGTACTTC
TRBJ2-7	TRBV10-3	few	NA	CAIRGPDGYEQYF	TGTGCCATCAGAGGACCCGACGGTTACGAGCAGTACTTC
TRBJ1-1	TRBV6-2/TRBV6-3	NA	NA	CASSYGGARGNTEAFF	TGTGCCAGCAGTTACGGGGGGGCGCGGGGCAACACTGAAGCTTTCTTT
TRBJ2-7	TRBV6-1	NA	NA	CASSEESGHGQYF	TGTGCCAGCAGTGAAGAGTCGGGGCACGGGCAGTACTTC
TRBJ2-2	TRBV10-3	many	TRBD2	CASRLAGYTGELFF	TGTGCCAGTAGACTAGCGGGATACACCGGGGAGCTGTTTTTT
TRBJ2-7	TRBV20-1	NA	NA	CSARSPGQLSYEQYF	TGCAGTGCTAGAAGTCCGGGACAACTCTCCTACGAGCAGTACTTC
TRBJ1-5	TRBV2	few	TRBD1	CASTTGDGNQPQHF	TGTGCCAGCACCACAGGGGATGGCAATCAGCCCCAGCATTTT
TRBJ1-6	TRBV27	many	NA	CASKALENSPLHF	TGTGCCAGCAAGGCACTAGAGAATTCACCCCTCCACTTT
TRBJ2-7	TRBV29-1	NA	NA	CSVEDRATYERYF	TGCAGCGTTGAAGATAGGGCGACGTACGAGCGGTACTTC
TRBJ1-2	TRBV5-1	few	NA	CASSLLGADSNYGYTF	TGCGCCAGCAGCCTCCTTGGGGCAGACTCTAACTATGGCTACACCTTC
TRBJ2-7	TRBV18	many	NA	CASSPPGNEQYF	TGTGCCAGCTCACCCCCAGGAAACGAGCAGTACTTC
TRBJ1-1	TRBV6-1	many	NA	CASSGGTVVTEAFF	TGTGCCAGCAGTGGGGGGACCGTCGTCACTGAAGCTTTCTTT
TRBJ2-7	TRBV6-2/TRBV6-3	few	NA	CASSEAHLGPYEQYF	TGTGCCAGCAGTGAAGCCCACTTAGGCCCCTACGAGCAGTACTTC
TRBJ1-2	TRBV6-2/TRBV6-3	few	NA	CASSYLVYGYTF	TGTGCCAGCAGTTATTTGGTATATGGCTACACCTTC
TRBJ2-7	TRBV9	NA	NA	CASSAKDAEISYEQYF	TGTGCCAGCAGCGCCAAGGACGCGGAAATTTCCTACGAGCAGTACTTC
TRBJ1-4	TRBV6-1	many	TRBD1	CASRTTGSIEKLFF	TGTGCCAGCAGAACGACAGGGTCCATCGAAAAACTGTTTTTT
TRBJ1-2	TRBV12-3/TRBV12-4	NA	NA	CASSPGSRVGGYTF	TGTGCCAGCAGTCCAGGGTCCAGGGTAGGCGGCTACACCTTC
TRBJ1-1	TRBV28	many	TRBD1	CASSAPQGQGTEAFF	TGTGCCAGCAGTGCGCCACAGGGGCAGGGTACTGAAGCTTTCTTT
TRBJ1-6	TRBV20-1	NA	NA	CSAGRLNSPLHF	TGCAGTGCCGGACGGTTAAATTCACCCCTCCACTTT
TRBJ2-2	TRBV30	NA	NA	CAWRGQAGDTGELFF	TGTGCCTGGAGGGGACAGGCGGGGGACACCGGGGAGCTGTTTTTT